This T cell receptor (beta chain) was identified during a study of CD8 T cells in Susac syndrome. In regard to this clonotype: Its antigen is not known.

The germline V gene has CDR1 SGHTA and CDR2 FQGNSA. The trim removed 1 base at V and 7 bases at J, leaving 8 bases unmatched. This CDR3 has 15 residues. The study's findings and limits: Susac syndrome CD4+ T cell repertoires showed no clonal expansion.

RNA totalling about 0.5 to 1 ug underwent reverse transcription with random hexamers. immunoSEQ multiplex PCR amplified TCR beta CDR3 across 54 Vbeta, 13 Jbeta. TCRdb re-called the immunoSEQ multiplex PCR reads with MiXCR, one entry per CDR3 protein. The sample has about 94,000 distinct CDR3 sequences, about 95% seen once. The receptor was isolated from a human donor with Susac syndrome. This rearrangement joins TRBV7-2 to TRBJ2-7; 9 nucleotides agree with TRBD2. Material for sequencing was CD4+ T cells from PBMCs. CDR3 in amino acids: CASSLGAGGPDEQYF. The CDR3 region has the DNA TGTGCCAGCAGCTTAGGTGCGGGGGGGCCGGATGAGCAGTACTTC.